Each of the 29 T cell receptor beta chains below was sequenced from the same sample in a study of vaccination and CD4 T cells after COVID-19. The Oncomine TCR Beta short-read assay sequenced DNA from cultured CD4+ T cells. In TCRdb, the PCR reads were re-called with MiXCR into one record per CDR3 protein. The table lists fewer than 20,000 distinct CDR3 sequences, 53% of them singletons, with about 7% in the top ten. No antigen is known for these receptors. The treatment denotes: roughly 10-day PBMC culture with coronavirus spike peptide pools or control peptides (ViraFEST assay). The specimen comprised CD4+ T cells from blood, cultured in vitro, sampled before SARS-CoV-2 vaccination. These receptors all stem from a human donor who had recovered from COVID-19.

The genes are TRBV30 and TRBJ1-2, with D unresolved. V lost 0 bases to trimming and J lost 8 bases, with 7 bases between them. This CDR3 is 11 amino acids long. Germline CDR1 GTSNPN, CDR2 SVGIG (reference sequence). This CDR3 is CAWSVSWGYTF. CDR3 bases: TGTGCCTGGAGTGTAAGTTGGGGCTACACCTTC.

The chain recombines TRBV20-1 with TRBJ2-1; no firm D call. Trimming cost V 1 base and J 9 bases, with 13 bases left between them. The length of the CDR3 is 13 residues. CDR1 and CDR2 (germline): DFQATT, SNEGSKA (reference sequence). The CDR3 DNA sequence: TGCAGTGCTAGAGGTCTCCCCGGTGTTGAGCAGTTCTTC. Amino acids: CSARGLPGVEQFF.

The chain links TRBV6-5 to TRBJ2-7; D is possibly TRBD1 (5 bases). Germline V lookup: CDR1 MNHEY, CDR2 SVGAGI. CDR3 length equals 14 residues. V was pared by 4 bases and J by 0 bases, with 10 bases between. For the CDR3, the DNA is TGTGCCAGCAGTTGCTCCGACAGCTCCTACGAGCAGTACTTC. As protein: CASSCSDSSYEQYF.

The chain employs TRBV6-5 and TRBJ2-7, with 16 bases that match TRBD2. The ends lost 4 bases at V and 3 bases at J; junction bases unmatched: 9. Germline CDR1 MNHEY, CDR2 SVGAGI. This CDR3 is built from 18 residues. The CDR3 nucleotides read TGTGCCAGCAGTTTCAGTTCGGGACTAGCGGGAGGGAACTACGAGCAGTACTTC. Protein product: CASSFSSGLAGGNYEQYF.

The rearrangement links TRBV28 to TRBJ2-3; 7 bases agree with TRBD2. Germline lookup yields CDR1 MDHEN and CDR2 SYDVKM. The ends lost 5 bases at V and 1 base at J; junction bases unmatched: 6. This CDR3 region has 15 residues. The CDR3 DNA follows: TGTGCCAGCAGTCCCCTAGCGGAAGGCACAGATACGCAGTATTTT. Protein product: CASSPLAEGTDTQYF.

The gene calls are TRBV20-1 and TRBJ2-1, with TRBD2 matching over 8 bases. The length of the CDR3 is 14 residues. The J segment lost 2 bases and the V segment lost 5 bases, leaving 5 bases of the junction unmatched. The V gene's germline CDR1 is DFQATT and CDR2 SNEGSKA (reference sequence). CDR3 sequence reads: CSAFTSGTYNEQFF. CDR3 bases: TGCAGTGCTTTTACTAGCGGTACCTACAATGAGCAGTTCTTC.

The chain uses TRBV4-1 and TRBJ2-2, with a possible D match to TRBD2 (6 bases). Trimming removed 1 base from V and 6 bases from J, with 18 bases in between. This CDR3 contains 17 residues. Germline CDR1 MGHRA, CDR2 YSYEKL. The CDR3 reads CASSQANFGLRPGELFF. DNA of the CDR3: TGCGCCAGCAGCCAAGCGAATTTCGGACTACGTCCCGGGGAGCTGTTTTTT.

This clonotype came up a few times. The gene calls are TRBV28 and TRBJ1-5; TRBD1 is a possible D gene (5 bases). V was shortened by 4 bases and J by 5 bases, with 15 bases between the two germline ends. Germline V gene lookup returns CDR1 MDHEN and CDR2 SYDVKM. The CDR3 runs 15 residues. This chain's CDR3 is CASSSGLTYDQPQHF. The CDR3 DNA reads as TGTGCCAGCAGTTCGGGACTCACGTACGATCAGCCCCAGCATTTT.

The CDR3, as DNA: TGTGCCAGCAGCTTAGATTCGGCAGGGGGCCCAGATACGCAGTATTTT. Its translation: CASSLDSAGGPDTQYF. V and J are TRBV7-9 and TRBJ2-3, with 8 nucleotides matching TRBD1. Per the germline V gene, CDR1 is SEHNR and CDR2 is FQNEAQ (reference sequence). The V gene end was trimmed by 1 base and the J gene end by 4 bases; junction bases not matched to a gene: 7. The CDR3 contains 16 residues. Filled out from reference TRBV7-9 and TRBJ2-3, the complete variable domain reads DTGVSQNPRHKITKRGQNVTFRCDPISEHNRLYWYRQTLGQGPEFLTYFQNEAQLEKSRLLSDRFSAERPKGSFSTLEIQRTEQGDSAMYLCASSLDSAGGPDTQYFGPGTRLTVL.

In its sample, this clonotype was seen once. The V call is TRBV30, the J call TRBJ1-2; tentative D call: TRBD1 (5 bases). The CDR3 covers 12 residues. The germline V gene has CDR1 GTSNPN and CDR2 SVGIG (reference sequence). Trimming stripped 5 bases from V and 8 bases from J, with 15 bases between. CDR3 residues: CAWGPGPKGYTF. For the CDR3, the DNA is TGTGCCTGGGGACCGGGGCCTAAGGGCTACACCTTC.

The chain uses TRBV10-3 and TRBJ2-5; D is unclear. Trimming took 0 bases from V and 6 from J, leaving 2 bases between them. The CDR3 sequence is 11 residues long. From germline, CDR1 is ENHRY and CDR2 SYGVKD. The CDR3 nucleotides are TGTGCCATCAGTGAGTCGCAGACCCAGTACTTC. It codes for CAISESQTQYF.

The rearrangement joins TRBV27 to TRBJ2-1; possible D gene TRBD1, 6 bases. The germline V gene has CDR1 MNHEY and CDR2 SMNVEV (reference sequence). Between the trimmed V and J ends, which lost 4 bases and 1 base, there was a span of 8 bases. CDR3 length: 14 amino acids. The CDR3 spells CASSWQGSYNEQFF. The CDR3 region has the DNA TGTGCCAGCAGTTGGCAGGGGTCCTACAATGAGCAGTTCTTC.

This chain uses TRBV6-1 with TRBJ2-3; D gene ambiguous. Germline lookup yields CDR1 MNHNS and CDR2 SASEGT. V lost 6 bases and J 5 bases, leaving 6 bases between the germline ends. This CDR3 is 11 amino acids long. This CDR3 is CASRLGDTQYF. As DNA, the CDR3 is TGTGCCAGCAGATTGGGAGATACGCAGTATTTT.

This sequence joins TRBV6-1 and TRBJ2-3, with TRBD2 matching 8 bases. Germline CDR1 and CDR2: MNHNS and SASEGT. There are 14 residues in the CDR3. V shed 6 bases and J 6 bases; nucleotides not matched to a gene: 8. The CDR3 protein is CASSPAGVRDTQYF. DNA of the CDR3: TGTGCCAGCAGCCCAGCGGGAGTTCGGGATACGCAGTATTTT.

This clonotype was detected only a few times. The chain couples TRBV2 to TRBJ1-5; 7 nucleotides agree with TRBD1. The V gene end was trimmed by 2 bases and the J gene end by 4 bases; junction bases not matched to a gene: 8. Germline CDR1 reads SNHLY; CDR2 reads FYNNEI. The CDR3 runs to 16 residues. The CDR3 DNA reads TGTGCCAGCAGTGAAACTGGCAGGGGGTTAAATCAGCCCCAGCATTTT. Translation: CASSETGRGLNQPQHF.

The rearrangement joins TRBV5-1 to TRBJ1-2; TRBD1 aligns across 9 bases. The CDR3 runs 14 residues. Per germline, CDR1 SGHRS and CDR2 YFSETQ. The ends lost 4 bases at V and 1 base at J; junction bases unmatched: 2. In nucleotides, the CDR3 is TGCGCCAGCAGCCCGACAGGGGGTAACTATGGCTACACCTTC. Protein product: CASSPTGGNYGYTF.

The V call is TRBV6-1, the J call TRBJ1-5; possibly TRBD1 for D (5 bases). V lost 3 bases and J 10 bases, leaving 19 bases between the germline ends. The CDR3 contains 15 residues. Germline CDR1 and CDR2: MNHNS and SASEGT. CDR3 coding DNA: TGTGCCAGCAGTGACGGGGGGGGAGGTTCGGGTCCCCAGCATTTT. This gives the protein CASSDGGGGSGPQHF.

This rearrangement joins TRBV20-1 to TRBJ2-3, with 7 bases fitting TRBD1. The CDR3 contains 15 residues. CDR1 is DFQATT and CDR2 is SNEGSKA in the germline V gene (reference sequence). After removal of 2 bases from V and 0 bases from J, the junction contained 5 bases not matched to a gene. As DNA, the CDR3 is TGCAGTGCTAGAAGGGGACAGACTAGCACAGATACGCAGTATTTT. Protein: CSARRGQTSTDTQYF.

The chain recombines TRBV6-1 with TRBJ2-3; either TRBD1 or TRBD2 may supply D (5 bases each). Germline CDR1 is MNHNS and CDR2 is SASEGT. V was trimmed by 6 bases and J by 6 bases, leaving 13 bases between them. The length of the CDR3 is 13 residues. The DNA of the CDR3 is TGTGCCAGCAGCCGAGACTGGGGGGATACGCAGTATTTT. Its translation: CASSRDWGDTQYF.

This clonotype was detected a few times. CDR3: CASRPRSSGSYEQYF. The CDR3 DNA reads as TGTGCCAGCAGACCCCGATCTAGCGGTTCCTACGAGCAGTACTTC. The chain employs TRBV6-8 and TRBJ2-7; TRBD2 agrees at 7 bases. CDR1 MNHGY and CDR2 SAAAGT come from the germline V gene. CDR3 length: 15 residues. V lost 6 bases to trimming and J lost 1 base; unmatched junction nucleotides: 9.

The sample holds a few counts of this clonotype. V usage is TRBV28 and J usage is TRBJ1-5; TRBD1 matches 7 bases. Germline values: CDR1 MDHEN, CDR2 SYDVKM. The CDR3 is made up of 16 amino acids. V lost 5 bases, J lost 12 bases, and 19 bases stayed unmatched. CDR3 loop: CASSINLIRGQKGQHF. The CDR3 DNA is TGTGCCAGCAGTATAAACCTGATCCGGGGACAGAAAGGCCAGCATTTT.

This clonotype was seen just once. The CDR3 DNA follows: TGTGCCACCAGCAGAGATGAAAGTGGCTCCTACAATGAGCAGTTCTTC. It codes for CATSRDESGSYNEQFF. The V call is TRBV15, the J call TRBJ2-1; D ambiguous. The CDR3 extends over 16 amino acids. Trimming took off 0 bases at V and 0 bases at J, with 9 bases between the two ends. Per germline, CDR1 LNHNV and CDR2 YYDKDF (reference sequence).

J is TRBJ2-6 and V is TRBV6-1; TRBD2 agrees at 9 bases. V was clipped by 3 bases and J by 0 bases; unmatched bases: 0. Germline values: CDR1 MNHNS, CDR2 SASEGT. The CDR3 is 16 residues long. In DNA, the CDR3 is TGTGCCAGCAGTGAGCGGGAGGGCTCTGGGGCCAACGTCCTGACTTTC. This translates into CASSEREGSGANVLTF.

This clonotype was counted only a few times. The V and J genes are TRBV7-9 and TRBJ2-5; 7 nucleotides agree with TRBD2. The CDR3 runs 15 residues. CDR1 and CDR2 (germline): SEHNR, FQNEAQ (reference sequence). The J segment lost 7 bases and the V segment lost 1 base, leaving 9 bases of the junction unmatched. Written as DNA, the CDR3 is TGTGCCAGCAGCTTAGGGACTAGTGAAAGGGGGACCCAGTACTTC. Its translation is CASSLGTSERGTQYF. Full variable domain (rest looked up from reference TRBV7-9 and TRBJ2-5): DTGVSQNPRHKITKRGQNVTFRCDPISEHNRLYWYRQTLGQGPEFLTYFQNEAQLEKSRLLSDRFSAERPKGSFSTLEIQRTEQGDSAMYLCASSLGTSERGTQYFGPGTRLLVL.

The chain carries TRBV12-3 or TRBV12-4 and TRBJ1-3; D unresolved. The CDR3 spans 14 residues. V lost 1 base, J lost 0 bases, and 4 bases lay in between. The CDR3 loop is CASSLEVSGNTIYF. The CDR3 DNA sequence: TGTGCCAGCAGTTTAGAGGTCTCTGGAAACACCATATATTTT.

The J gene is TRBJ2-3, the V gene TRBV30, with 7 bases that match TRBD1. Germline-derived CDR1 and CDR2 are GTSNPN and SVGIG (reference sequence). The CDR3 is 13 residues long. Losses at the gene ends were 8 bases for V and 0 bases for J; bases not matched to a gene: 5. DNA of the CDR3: TGTGCCAGCCGGGACAGTAGCACAGATACGCAGTATTTT. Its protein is CASRDSSTDTQYF.

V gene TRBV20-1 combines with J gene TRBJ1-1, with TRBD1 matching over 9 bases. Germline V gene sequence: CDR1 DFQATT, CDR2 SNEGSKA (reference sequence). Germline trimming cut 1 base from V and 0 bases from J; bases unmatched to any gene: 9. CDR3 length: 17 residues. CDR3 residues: CSARVLGQGGMNTEAFF. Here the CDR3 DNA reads TGCAGTGCTAGAGTTTTGGGACAGGGCGGCATGAACACTGAAGCTTTCTTT.

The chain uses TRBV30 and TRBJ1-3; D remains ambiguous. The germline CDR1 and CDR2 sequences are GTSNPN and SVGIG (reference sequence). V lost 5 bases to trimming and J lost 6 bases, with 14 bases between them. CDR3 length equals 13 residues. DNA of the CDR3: TGTGCCTGGGGAGGAAGACCTGCAAACACCATATATTTT. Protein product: CAWGGRPANTIYF.

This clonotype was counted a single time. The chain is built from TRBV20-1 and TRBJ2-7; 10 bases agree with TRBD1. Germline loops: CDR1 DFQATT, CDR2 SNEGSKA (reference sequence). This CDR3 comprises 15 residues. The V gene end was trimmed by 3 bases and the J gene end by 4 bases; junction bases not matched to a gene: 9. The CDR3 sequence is CSASDRDRGHYEQYF. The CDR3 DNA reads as TGCAGTGCTAGCGACCGGGACAGGGGACATTACGAGCAGTACTTC.